This T cell receptor (beta chain) was recovered during a study of T cell responses to AZD1222 COVID-19 vaccine. Points from the study as a whole: Variant regions that are unmutated are reportedly the target of nearly half of spike-specific TCRs. The donor cohort was predominantly white British with a female majority, and clonal diversity may have been underestimated.

The method was immunoSEQ multiplex PCR; TCRdb's version includes in-frame clones alone and lacks a portion of them. This table has 140,000 or so clones, approximately 90% appearing once. Concerning this clone: What it binds is not known.

CDR3 size: 18 residues. CDR1 and CDR2 from the germline V gene are SGHNT and YENEEA. The V gene end was trimmed by 5 bases and the J gene end by 4 bases; junction bases not matched to a gene: 12. This clonotype originated in an adult in good health. The V and J genes are TRBV11-3 and TRBJ2-5; 14 positions agree with TRBD2. The sample here was peripheral blood, taken on day 0 of AZD1222 vaccination. Here the CDR3 reads CASSLAYLGLAGVETQYF. Here the CDR3 DNA reads TGTGCCAGCAGCCTAGCCTACTTGGGACTAGCGGGGGTAGAGACCCAGTACTTC.